This TCR beta chain was captured by sequencing in a study of early T cells in non-severe SARS-CoV-2 infection. Study-wide background: Unpaired chains resulted from sequencing bulk RNA of unsorted whole blood.

V gave up 6 bases and J gave up 2 bases; unmatched junction bases: 5. The CDR3 extends over 15 amino acids. The germline CDR1 and CDR2 sequences are MNHNS and SASEGT. This clonotype occurred many times. Its specificity is not known. Each single cDNA molecule received a unique molecular identifier. TCRdb called the 5' RACE reads again in MiXCR, with one record for every CDR3 protein. The repertoire holds 25,000 to 30,000 distinct CDR3 sequences, with about 6% as singletons. Study-level results: VDJdb matching, biased toward anti-spike CD8 responses, missed private and CD4 specificities.

The sequenced material came from whole blood. V usage is TRBV6-1 and J usage is TRBJ1-5; 9 bases map to TRBD1. The TCR comes from an adult who was a healthcare worker with PCR-confirmed SARS-CoV-2 infection or an uninfected control (not recorded which). The CDR3 nucleotides are TGTGCCAGCAGAACAGGGGGCAGGGGCAATCAGCCCCAGCATTTT. Translating it yields CASRTGGRGNQPQHF.